This T cell receptor (beta chain) was documented in a study of cytomegalovirus exposure and HLA in healthy donors. Overall study: The roughly 110 validation repertoires were produced on the same platform as the 550 to 750 repertoires of the first cohort. This was reported in a later analysis. General study results and limits: The investigators catalogued 150 or so TCR beta chains as cytomegalovirus-associated.

Of note for this clone: The antigen is unknown.

CDR1 and CDR2 from the germline V gene are MNHEY and SVGAGI. The ends were cut back, 8 bases at V and 0 bases at J, with 10 bases in the middle. The CDR3 consists of 13 residues. The method was immunoSEQ multiplex PCR; TCRdb's version includes in-frame clones alone and lacks a portion of them. The table has 200,000 to 250,000 clones, approximately 80% seen once; the top ten hold more than 13%. The validation cohort, a group of roughly 120 subjects, included the donors and was separate from the approximately 700-subject first cohort. The V call is TRBV6-5, the J call TRBJ1-2; the D is unclear. Sequenced sample: PBMCs. The receptor comes from a woman in her 30s in good health and CMV-seropositive. CDR3 residues: CASRLGTNYGYTF. Written as DNA, the CDR3 is TGTGCCAGCCGATTGGGAACTAACTATGGCTACACCTTC.